The 32 T cell receptor beta chains presented below share a single source sample, sequenced in a study of regulatory T cells in long-lasting Graves disease. Time point specified: newly diagnosed GD, antithyroid drugs for less than 3 months. Generation of the TCR library employed RNA extracted from PBMCs. Both iRepertoire HTBI primers and Arm-PCR of CDR3 regions were used to build the TCR beta libraries. TCRdb used MiXCR to reprocess the multiplex PCR reads, holding one entry per CDR3 protein. The data show around 450,000 distinct CDR3 sequences, more than 13% seen once. The same sample was also studied in work on T cells in Graves' hyperthyroidism and ophthalmopathy.

The sequences come from peripheral blood mononuclear cells (PBMCs), collected at new diagnosis, from a patient treated with antithyroid drugs. Receptors were obtained from a woman between 25 and 40 years old with Graves disease.

The J gene is TRBJ1-1, the V gene TRBV5-1; 8 nucleotides agree with TRBD1. The junction had 5 bases not matched to a gene; V was cut back by 0 bases and J by 10 bases. Germline V gene lookup returns CDR1 SGHRS and CDR2 YFSETQ. This CDR3 spans 13 amino acids. This CDR3 reads CASSLVGQAGAFF. CDR3 nucleotide sequence: TGCGCCAGCAGCTTGGTGGGACAGGCGGGAGCTTTCTTT.

This clonotype was seen many times. The chain is built from TRBV18 and TRBJ2-7; 9 bases are a match to TRBD1. The CDR3 is made up of 15 amino acids. J gave up 3 bases and V 5 bases, and 8 bases lay outside the gene matches. Germline V CDR1 and CDR2: KGHSH, LQKENI. The CDR3 reads CASSSLGQGSYEQYF. Written as DNA, the CDR3 is TGTGCCAGCTCATCACTGGGACAGGGAAGCTACGAGCAGTACTTC.

As for this clonotype: A far larger clone is only one base removed, so a read error is likely. The rearrangement uses TRBV6-2 or TRBV6-3 and TRBJ2-1; 9 nucleotides agree with TRBD2. Trimming removed 6 bases from V and 2 bases from J; junction bases left unmatched: 2. The length of the CDR3 is 14 residues. Germline V gene lookup returns CDR1 MNHEY and CDR2 SVGEGT. The CDR3 is CASRGGRAYNEQFF. The CDR3 DNA sequence: TGTGCCAGCAGGGGCGGGAGGGCCTACAATGAGCAGTTCTTC.

This clonotype is a singleton in its sample. This may arise from a read error, as a much more abundant clone is one base away. This chain joins TRBV6-2 or TRBV6-3 and TRBJ2-1; D not certain. Germline V gene sequence: CDR1 MNHEY, CDR2 SVGEGT. This CDR3 comprises 17 residues. CDR3 in amino acids: CAGSTGGAARRYNEQFF. DNA for the CDR3: TGTGCCGGCAGTACCGGTGGCGCGGCGAGACGCTACAATGAGCAGTTCTTC.

The chain joins TRBV12-3 or TRBV12-4 to TRBJ1-3; D gene unclear. The length of the CDR3 is 18 residues. V lost 1 base and J 0 bases, leaving 16 bases between the germline ends. CDR3 region: CASSLGIGRPGSGNTIYF. CDR3 bases: TGTGCCAGCAGTTTAGGCATAGGGCGCCCGGGCTCTGGAAACACCATATATTTT.

This clonotype was recorded a few times. V and J are TRBV3-1 and TRBJ2-3; 7 bases are shared with TRBD2. J gave up 4 bases and V 1 base, and 5 bases lay outside the gene matches. CDR3 length: 15 amino acids. Germline assignment: CDR1 LGHDT and CDR2 YNNKEL (reference sequence). The CDR3 bases are TGTGCCAGCAGCCAAGGGGGCGGGAGAGCAGATACGCAGTATTTT. This sequence encodes CASSQGGGRADTQYF.

This clonotype has only a few counts. The chain links TRBV12-3 or TRBV12-4 to TRBJ2-1, with a tentative D call TRBD2 (6 bases). V was cut by 7 bases and J by 7 bases, with 20 bases left in between. The CDR3 sequence is 15 residues long. The CDR3 is CASTLSGLPGNEQFF. The CDR3 nucleotides are TGTGCCAGCACCCTGTCAGGACTACCGGGGAATGAGCAGTTCTTC.

This clonotype was recorded many times. V and J are TRBV5-1 and TRBJ2-1; D is unclear. V lost 2 bases, J lost 10 bases, and 7 bases lay in between. Looked up from germline, CDR1 is SGHRS and CDR2 is YFSETQ. The CDR3 sequence is 11 residues long. Written as DNA, the CDR3 is TGCGCCAGCAGCTTATCACGAGAGCAGTTCTTC. It yields the protein CASSLSREQFF.

The CDR3 here is CSVESGRQEQFF. The CDR3 DNA follows: TGCAGCGTTGAGTCGGGCCGACAGGAGCAGTTCTTC. The gene calls are TRBV29-1 and TRBJ2-1; tentative D call: TRBD1 (5 bases). Trimming removed 3 bases from V and 10 bases from J, with 13 bases in between. The CDR3 loop spans 12 amino acids. Germline V gene lookup returns CDR1 SQVTM and CDR2 ANQGSEA.

Many counts were recorded for this clonotype. This chain connects TRBV20-1 to TRBJ2-3; 7 bases are shared with TRBD2. J gave up 0 bases and V 1 base, and 4 bases lay outside the gene matches. The germline CDR1 and CDR2 sequences are DFQATT and SNEGSKA (reference sequence). The length of the CDR3 is 15 residues. The chain's CDR3 is CSARVWRGSTDTQYF. CDR3 sequence (DNA): TGCAGTGCTAGAGTCTGGCGGGGGAGCACAGATACGCAGTATTTT.

Only a few counts were recorded for this clonotype. V usage is TRBV6-1 and J usage is TRBJ1-5; 9 nucleotides align to TRBD1. The V gene end was trimmed by 6 bases and the J gene end by 6 bases; junction bases not matched to a gene: 21. This CDR3 region has 19 residues. Germline loops: CDR1 MNHNS, CDR2 SASEGT. CDR3 protein: CASRGISLDRDREVQPQHF. In DNA form, the CDR3 reads TGTGCCAGCAGAGGCATCTCACTAGACCGGGACAGGGAAGTTCAGCCCCAGCATTTT.

This clonotype has only a few counts. The chain links TRBV6-2 or TRBV6-3 to TRBJ1-2; maybe TRBD1 (5 bases). This CDR3 region has 14 residues. V shed 5 bases and J shed 5 bases, with 15 bases lying between them. Germline V gene sequence: CDR1 MNHEY, CDR2 SVGEGT. CDR3 bases: TGTGCCAGCAGTGACAGCGTACAAATTTATGGCTACACCTTC. It specifies CASSDSVQIYGYTF.

There are a few counts of this clonotype. The rearrangement links TRBV6-2 or TRBV6-3 to TRBJ2-2; no firm D call. There are 16 residues in the CDR3. Between the trimmed V and J ends, which lost 0 bases and 7 bases, there was a span of 15 bases. Germline V gene data show CDR1 as MNHEY and CDR2 as SVGEGT. The CDR3 DNA follows: TGTGCCAGCAGTTACTCCACCCTTCTCTCAGGCGGGGAGCTGTTTTTT. It codes for CASSYSTLLSGGELFF.

Only a few counts were recorded for this clonotype. This chain connects TRBV14 to TRBJ2-7, with 11 bases fitting TRBD1. This CDR3 has 15 amino acids. The V gene's germline CDR1 is SGHDN and CDR2 FVKESK. V lost 2 bases and J lost 5; bases outside the gene matches: 5. The CDR3 bases are TGTGCCAGCAGCCAATGGGACAGGGGGAGCGACGAGCAGTACTTC. Translation gives CASSQWDRGSDEQYF. Complete variable domain (other parts from reference TRBV14 and TRBJ2-7): EAGVTQFPSHSVIEKGQTVTLRCDPISGHDNLYWYRRVMGKEIKFLLHFVKESKQDESGMPNNRFLAERTGGTYSTLKVQPAELEDSGVYFCASSQWDRGSDEQYFGPGTRLTVT.

V and J are TRBV4-1 and TRBJ1-1; D remains ambiguous. This CDR3 is 16 amino acids long. In germline, CDR1 is MGHRA, CDR2 YSYEKL. V gave up 2 bases and J gave up 1 base, with 14 bases separating them. Here the CDR3 DNA reads TGCGCCAGCAGCCAATTAGGACGCACAGCGAACACTGAAGCTTTCTTT. Its protein product is CASSQLGRTANTEAFF.

This clonotype was recorded at least ten times. The rearrangement joins TRBV7-3 to TRBJ2-1, with D perhaps matching TRBD1 or TRBD2 (5 bases each). The V gene lost 3 bases and the J gene lost 1 base, with 22 bases spanning the gap. The CDR3 contains 19 residues. Per the germline V gene, CDR1 is SGHTA and CDR2 is FQGTGA. CDR3 loop: CASSFRGVATHPSYNEQFF. The CDR3 coding sequence is TGTGCCAGCAGCTTTCGGGGCGTGGCCACTCACCCTTCCTACAATGAGCAGTTCTTC.

This clonotype came up many times. J is TRBJ2-3 and V is TRBV2; TRBD1 aligns across 10 bases. Trimming at V came to 9 bases and at J to 2 bases, leaving 5 bases not matched to a gene. There are 14 residues in the CDR3. Germline CDR1 SNHLY, CDR2 FYNNEI. This chain's CDR3 is CARRQGANTDTQYF. The DNA for the CDR3 is TGTGCCAGACGACAGGGGGCTAACACAGATACGCAGTATTTT.

This clonotype was recorded many times. The CDR3 loop is CASSFGVGGYTF. Written as DNA, the CDR3 is TGTGCCAGCAGTTTTGGAGTGGGGGGCTACACCTTC. The rearrangement uses TRBV28 and TRBJ1-2; no clear D. CDR1 MDHEN and CDR2 SYDVKM come from the germline V gene. The germline V and J ends were trimmed by 3 bases and 8 bases, with 10 bases remaining between them. The CDR3 contains 12 residues.

The V gene is TRBV10-1, the J gene TRBJ2-1; a possible D gene is TRBD2 (5 bases). Trimming cost V 9 bases and J 8 bases, with 14 bases left between them. There are 12 residues in the CDR3. Germline V gene data show CDR1 as WNHNN and CDR2 as SYGVQD (reference sequence). The CDR3 nucleotides read TGCGCCAGTAGCTCTACGGACTATGAGCAGTTCTTC. Translated: CASSSTDYEQFF.

This clonotype was recorded at least ten times. The V gene is TRBV27, the J gene TRBJ2-7; D unclear. The CDR3 totals 12 residues. Trimming cost V 8 bases and J 3 bases, with 11 bases left between them. Germline V lookup: CDR1 MNHEY, CDR2 SMNVEV (reference sequence). The CDR3 DNA is TGTGCCAGCTCCGGGTCGGACTACGAGCAGTACTTC. Its protein is CASSGSDYEQYF.

This clonotype was found many times. The rearrangement uses TRBV4-2 and TRBJ2-3, with D possibly matching TRBD2 (6 bases). Germline V CDR1 and CDR2: LGHNA, YNFKEQ. Deletions cut 0 bases from V and 0 bases from J, with 22 bases between. The CDR3 runs 20 residues. CDR3 amino acids: CASSQEERHGSVVSTDTQYF. In nucleotides, the CDR3 is TGTGCCAGCAGCCAAGAAGAGAGGCACGGGAGTGTGGTTAGCACAGATACGCAGTATTTT.

The sample holds many counts of this clonotype. The chain joins TRBV4-1 to TRBJ2-5; TRBD2 is a possible D gene (6 bases). The V end was cut by 0 bases, the J end by 5 bases, with 16 bases between. CDR1 and CDR2 (germline): MGHRA, YSYEKL. The CDR3 covers 16 residues. The chain's CDR3 is CASSQDPPGEGETQYF. The CDR3 bases are TGCGCCAGCAGCCAAGATCCCCCGGGGGAAGGGGAGACCCAGTACTTC.

In its sample, this clonotype was seen many times. This chain links TRBV12-3 or TRBV12-4 with TRBJ2-1; TRBD2 is a possible D gene (5 bases). The V end lost 7 bases, the J end lost 2 bases, and 6 bases lay between the germline ends. The CDR3 extends over 12 amino acids. In DNA form, the CDR3 reads TGTGCCAGCATAGCGACCTACAATGAGCAGTTCTTC. Translating gives CASIATYNEQFF.

This clonotype was picked up a small number of times. A read error may account for a junction end that differs from germline. The V gene is TRBV18, the J gene TRBJ1-5; D gene uncertain. CDR1 KGHSH and CDR2 LQKENI come from the germline V gene. The CDR3 totals 13 residues. CDR3 loop: CASSHGEVQLQHF. The CDR3 region has the DNA TGTGCCAGCTCACACGGCGAGGTTCAGCTCCAGCATTTT.

The chain links TRBV24-1 to TRBJ2-1; TRBD1 might be the D (5 bases). Trimming stripped 4 bases from V and 0 bases from J, with 15 bases between. The CDR3 has 17 residues. Germline-derived CDR1 and CDR2 are KGHDR and SFDVKD. CDR3 in DNA: TGTGCCACCAGTGAATCTTACAGGTTAAGCTCCTACAATGAGCAGTTCTTC. Residues: CATSESYRLSSYNEQFF.

As regards this clonotype: This clone may be a read error of a much larger clone one base away. The chain uses TRBV2 and TRBJ2-5, with TRBD1 matching over 7 bases. The CDR3 has 14 residues. CDR1 and CDR2 (germline): SNHLY, FYNNEI. The CDR3 reads CACSDTTGEETQYF. The CDR3 DNA is TGTGCCTGCAGTGATACTACAGGGGAAGAGACCCAGTACTTC.

This clonotype was observed many times. The V gene is TRBV5-1, the J gene TRBJ2-3; 12 bases are shared with TRBD2. Germline CDR1 and CDR2: SGHRS and YFSETQ. This CDR3 region has 17 residues. The ends lost 0 bases at V and 6 bases at J; junction bases unmatched: 8. The CDR3, as DNA: TGCGCCAGCAGCTTGGGGTACCGACTAGCGGGAGAGGATACGCAGTATTTT. Protein sequence: CASSLGYRLAGEDTQYF.

This clonotype has a count of ten or more. V and J are TRBV27 and TRBJ2-7; 10 bases agree with TRBD2. Trimming cost V 5 bases and J 5 bases; bases outside gene matches: 18. Per the germline V gene, CDR1 is MNHEY and CDR2 is SMNVEV (reference sequence). CDR3 size: 18 residues. DNA for the CDR3: TGTGCCAGCAGTCCGCGGGGGAGCGGGAGGGCCTCGAGTAACGAGCAGTACTTC. This translates into CASSPRGSGRASSNEQYF.

Many counts were recorded for this clonotype. The CDR3 here is CASSSRRVASYNEQFF. The CDR3 bases are TGTGCCAGCAGCTCTCGCAGGGTCGCCTCCTACAATGAGCAGTTCTTC. The rearrangement joins TRBV7-9 to TRBJ2-1; a weak D match, TRBD1 (5 bases). The CDR3 length is 16 residues. The germline V and J ends were trimmed by 4 bases and 0 bases, with 13 bases remaining between them. From germline, CDR1 is SEHNR and CDR2 FQNEAQ (reference sequence). Drawing the rest from reference TRBV7-9 and TRBJ2-1, the complete variable domain is DTGVSQNPRHKITKRGQNVTFRCDPISEHNRLYWYRQTLGQGPEFLTYFQNEAQLEKSRLLSDRFSAERPKGSFSTLEIQRTEQGDSAMYLCASSSRRVASYNEQFFGPGTRLTVL.

Many counts were recorded for this clonotype. The chain carries TRBV5-1 and TRBJ2-7; no clear D gene. Per the germline V gene, CDR1 is SGHRS and CDR2 is YFSETQ. The CDR3 covers 14 residues. V was trimmed by 2 bases and J by 6 bases, leaving 15 bases between them. CDR3 sequence (DNA): TGCGCCAGCAGCTTACCTGCGTCGGGTGGCGAGCAGTACTTC. It yields the protein CASSLPASGGEQYF.

This clonotype occurred many times. The rearrangement uses TRBV6-1 and TRBJ2-1; D is undetermined. The length of the CDR3 is 16 residues. The V gene lost 6 bases and the J gene lost 2 bases, with 17 bases spanning the gap. Germline-derived CDR1 and CDR2 are MNHNS and SASEGT. The CDR3 DNA is TGTGCCAGCAGCCCCCCCGCAGCCCTTACCTACAATGAGCAGTTCTTC. As protein: CASSPPAALTYNEQFF.

This clonotype was seen more than once but under ten times. This rearrangement joins TRBV4-1 to TRBJ2-7; a weak D match, TRBD1 (5 bases). V lost 1 base to trimming and J lost 6 bases, with 16 bases between them. Germline CDR1 is MGHRA and CDR2 is YSYEKL. This CDR3 has 15 amino acids. The CDR3 DNA follows: TGCGCCAGCAGCCAAGGCCGGTTTGAAGGGGTCGAGCAGTACTTC. Its protein product is CASSQGRFEGVEQYF.